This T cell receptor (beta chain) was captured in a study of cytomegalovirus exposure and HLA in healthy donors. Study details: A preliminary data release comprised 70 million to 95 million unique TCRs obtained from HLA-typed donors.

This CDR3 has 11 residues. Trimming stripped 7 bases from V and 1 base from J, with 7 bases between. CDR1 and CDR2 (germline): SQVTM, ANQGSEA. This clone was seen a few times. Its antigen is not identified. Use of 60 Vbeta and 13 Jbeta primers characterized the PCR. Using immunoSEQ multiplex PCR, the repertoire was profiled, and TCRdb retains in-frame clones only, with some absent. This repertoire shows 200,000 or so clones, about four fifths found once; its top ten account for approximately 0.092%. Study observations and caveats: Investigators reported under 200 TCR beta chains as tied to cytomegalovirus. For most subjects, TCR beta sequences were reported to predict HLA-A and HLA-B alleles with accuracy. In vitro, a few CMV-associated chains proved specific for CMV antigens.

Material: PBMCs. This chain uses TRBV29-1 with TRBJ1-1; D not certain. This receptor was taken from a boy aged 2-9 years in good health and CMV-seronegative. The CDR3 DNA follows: TGCAGCGGCCACAAGAACACTGAAGCTTTCTTT. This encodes CSGHKNTEAFF.